One and the same sample provided the 30 T cell receptor beta chains below, sequenced in a study of blood T cells in healthy people across ages. Combining a sample-barcoded 5' primer with a J-beta primer mix, a second PCR ran for about 7 to 12 cycles. TCRdb re-called the 5' RACE reads with MiXCR, one entry per CDR3 protein. The data show more than 500,000 distinct CDR3 sequences, about 29% seen once. The data were also submitted as part of a second study, on T cells of mothers and their children.

Sample: blood. All receptors come from a boy aged 2 to 10 in good health.

This clonotype was seen at least ten times. This chain joins TRBV7-2 and TRBJ2-4, with D uncertain. The CDR3 extends over 13 amino acids. Germline loops: CDR1 SGHTA, CDR2 FQGNSA. V gave up 1 base and J gave up 0 bases, with 1 base separating them. The CDR3 loop is CASSLVAKNIQYF. The CDR3 coding sequence is TGTGCCAGCAGCTTAGTAGCCAAAAACATTCAGTACTTC.

This rearrangement joins TRBV4-1 to TRBJ1-5; D call uncertain. Trimming left V 0 bases short and J 3 bases short, with 9 bases between. Germline V gene data show CDR1 as MGHRA and CDR2 as YSYEKL. The CDR3 loop spans 15 amino acids. CDR3 nucleotide sequence: TGCGCCAGCAGCCAAGACCAGACCAACAATCAGCCCCAGCATTTT. This encodes CASSQDQTNNQPQHF.

A few counts support this clonotype. The V gene is TRBV29-1, the J gene TRBJ2-3; 7 bases match TRBD1. CDR1 is SQVTM and CDR2 is ANQGSEA in the germline V gene. V was pared by 5 bases and J by 2 bases, with 7 bases of the junction left unmatched. This CDR3 is 14 amino acids long. This CDR3 is CSVRTGWDTDTQYF. CDR3 sequence (DNA): TGCAGCGTTCGGACAGGTTGGGACACAGATACGCAGTATTTT.

The chain is built from TRBV27 and TRBJ2-5; 11 bases agree with TRBD1. The germline gives CDR1 MNHEY, CDR2 SMNVEV (reference sequence). V dropped 5 bases and J dropped 5; count of bases not matched to a gene: 10. The CDR3 consists of 16 residues. DNA of the CDR3: TGTGCCAGCAGTCACCGGACAGGGGGCGAAAGGGAGACCCAGTACTTC. It yields the protein CASSHRTGGERETQYF.

V usage is TRBV6-6 and J usage is TRBJ1-4; TRBD1 is a possible D gene (6 bases). The V end was cut by 6 bases, the J end by 7 bases, with 15 bases between. Germline V gene sequence: CDR1 MNHNY, CDR2 SVGAGI (reference sequence). The CDR3 consists of 14 residues. As DNA, the CDR3 is TGTGCCAGCAGATACAGGGCCCGGGGTGAAAAACTGTTTTTT. It specifies CASRYRARGEKLFF.

Only a few counts were recorded for this clonotype. The V gene is TRBV9, the J gene TRBJ2-3; TRBD1 is a possible D gene (5 bases). The CDR3 spans 14 residues. Germline CDR1 SGDLS, CDR2 YYNGEE. V gave up 0 bases and J gave up 6 bases, with 11 bases separating them. The DNA of the CDR3 is TGTGCCAGCAGCGTAGGATGGGGCCCCGATACGCAGTATTTT. Translation: CASSVGWGPDTQYF.

A few counts support this clonotype. The rearrangement links TRBV6-2 or TRBV6-3 to TRBJ2-7; 12 nucleotides line up with TRBD2. CDR3 length: 15 amino acids. The trim removed 3 bases at V and 3 bases at J, leaving 3 bases unmatched. The V gene's germline CDR1 is MNHEY and CDR2 SVGEGT. The CDR3 loop reads CASSYRTSGIYEQYF. The CDR3 bases are TGTGCCAGCAGTTATCGGACTAGCGGGATCTACGAGCAGTACTTC.

This clonotype was counted a few times. The chain uses TRBV20-1 and TRBJ1-1; D might be TRBD1 (6 bases). V lost 1 base and J lost 6, with 9 bases in between. The germline V gene encodes CDR1 DFQATT and CDR2 SNEGSKA (reference sequence). The CDR3 totals 12 residues. CDR3 sequence (DNA): TGCAGTGCTAGAGTCAGGGGCCCTGAAGCTTTCTTT. Translation: CSARVRGPEAFF.

This clonotype came up a few times. The chain combines TRBV6-5 with TRBJ2-1; D might be TRBD2 (5 bases). CDR3 length equals 13 residues. Germline V CDR1 and CDR2: MNHEY, SVGAGI. V dropped 8 bases and J dropped 6 bases, with 14 bases sitting between them. CDR3 residues: CASGLAQFNEQFF. The DNA for the CDR3 is TGTGCCAGCGGATTAGCGCAATTCAATGAGCAGTTCTTC.

Notes on this clonotype: An end of the junction does not agree with germline; a read error may underlie this. This chain connects TRBV5-1 to TRBJ2-1; TRBD2 aligns across 7 bases. This CDR3 is built from 15 residues. The germline V gene encodes CDR1 SGHRS and CDR2 YFSETQ. For the CDR3, the DNA is TGTGCCAGCAGCTTAGAAGCTAGCGGATACAATGAGCAGTTCTTC. Translation: CASSLEASGYNEQFF.

This clonotype occurred a few times. The V gene is TRBV9, the J gene TRBJ2-7, with D possibly TRBD2 on 6 matching bases. The ends were cut back, 0 bases at V and 0 bases at J, with 10 bases in the middle. Germline assignment: CDR1 SGDLS and CDR2 YYNGEE. The CDR3 covers 15 residues. Here the CDR3 DNA reads TGTGCCAGCAGCGTAGGCGGGGAACCCTCCTACGAGCAGTACTTC. Translating gives CASSVGGEPSYEQYF. The whole variable domain, remainder taken from reference TRBV9 and TRBJ2-7, is DSGVTQTPKHLITATGQRVTLRCSPRSGDLSVYWYQQSLDQGLQFLIQYYNGEERAKGNILERFSAQQFPDLHSELNLSSLELGDSALYFCASSVGGEPSYEQYFGPGTRLTVT.

The rearrangement links TRBV24-1 to TRBJ2-5, with TRBD2 identical over 12 bases. The DNA matches TRBJ2-1 better at its end, which makes the J call doubtful. The CDR3 covers 13 residues. Germline V gives CDR1 KGHDR, CDR2 SFDVKD. The CDR3 loop is CASRTSGKHEQFF. The CDR3 DNA is TGTGCTTCACGGACTAGCGGGAAGCATGAGCAGTTCTTC.

The chain couples TRBV20-1 to TRBJ1-5; D remains unclear. Per the germline V gene, CDR1 is DFQATT and CDR2 is SNEGSKA (reference sequence). Trimming took 3 bases from V and 2 from J, leaving 8 bases between them. The CDR3 loop spans 13 amino acids. The CDR3 protein is CSARSQGNQPQHF. CDR3 nucleotides: TGCAGTGCTAGGAGCCAGGGCAATCAGCCCCAGCATTTT.

This chain connects TRBV15 to TRBJ2-1; D perhaps matches TRBD2 (6 bases). CDR1 LNHNV and CDR2 YYDKDF come from the germline V gene (reference sequence). Trimming took off 2 bases at V and 7 bases at J, with 15 bases between the two ends. The CDR3 has 15 amino acids. This CDR3 reads CATSRRLEAGNEQFF. The CDR3 DNA reads TGTGCCACCAGCAGAAGACTAGAAGCAGGAAATGAGCAGTTCTTC.

Comment on this clonotype: The junction shows a germline mismatch at one end, possibly a read error. The V call is TRBV6-5, the J call TRBJ2-1; a weak D match, TRBD1 (7 bases). From germline, CDR1 is MNHEY and CDR2 SVGAGI. The CDR3 spans 12 residues. The CDR3, as DNA: TGTGCCAGCAGTTACTCGGGGGGACAGAGCCACTTC. Amino acids: CASSYSGGQSHF.

The chain employs TRBV20-1 and TRBJ2-1; TRBD2 aligns across 8 bases. From germline, CDR1 is DFQATT and CDR2 SNEGSKA (reference sequence). There are 12 residues in the CDR3. Trimming removed 6 bases from V and 8 bases from J; junction bases left unmatched: 6. CDR3 residues: CSAGQTSDEQFF. In DNA, the CDR3 is TGCAGTGCGGGTCAGACTAGCGATGAGCAGTTCTTC.

This clonotype was counted a few times. The chain joins TRBV5-8 to TRBJ1-1; D ambiguous. The germline V gene has CDR1 SGHTS and CDR2 YDEGEE. The CDR3 length is 14 residues. The V and J ends lost 0 bases and 4 bases respectively, with 10 bases between them. The CDR3 reads CASSLEQVATEAFF. The CDR3 DNA follows: TGTGCCAGCAGCTTGGAGCAGGTGGCCACTGAAGCTTTCTTT.

This clonotype has a handful of counts. The J gene is TRBJ1-2, the V gene TRBV29-1; no clear D gene. Germline-derived CDR1 and CDR2 are SQVTM and ANQGSEA. Trimming took off 0 bases at V and 4 bases at J, with 9 bases between the two ends. The CDR3 loop spans 13 amino acids. The CDR3 loop is CSVEDLVGYGYTF. CDR3 DNA: TGCAGCGTTGAAGATCTGGTGGGCTATGGCTACACCTTC. The complete variable domain, with remaining parts taken from reference TRBV29-1 and TRBJ1-2, reads SAVISQKPSRDICQRGTSLTIQCQVDSQVTMMFWYRQQPGQSLTLIATANQGSEATYESGFVIDKFPISRPNLTFSTLTVSNMSPEDSSIYLCSVEDLVGYGYTFGSGTRLTVV.

The chain employs TRBV27 and TRBJ1-2, with D possibly TRBD1 on 5 matching bases. V gave up 5 bases and J gave up 4 bases, with 11 bases separating them. This CDR3 is built from 13 residues. CDR1 MNHEY and CDR2 SMNVEV come from the germline V gene (reference sequence). CDR3 residues: CASSPWDRYGYTF. In DNA form, the CDR3 reads TGTGCCAGCAGTCCGTGGGACCGCTATGGCTACACCTTC.

The chain is built from TRBV7-9 and TRBJ1-2; D uncertain. Germline loops: CDR1 SEHNR, CDR2 FQNEAQ (reference sequence). This CDR3 comprises 12 residues. The V gene lost 7 bases and the J gene lost 4 bases, with 10 bases spanning the gap. CDR3 loop: CASTNSPYGYTF. DNA of the CDR3: TGTGCCAGCACCAACAGCCCCTATGGCTACACCTTC.

This clonotype was seen a few times. V gene TRBV6-5 combines with J gene TRBJ2-6; D perhaps matches TRBD2 (6 bases). CDR1 is MNHEY, CDR2 SVGAGI, per germline. V lost 0 bases and J lost 0, with 15 bases in between. The CDR3 runs to 19 residues. CDR3 residues: CASSYSVGGFASGANVLTF. CDR3 sequence (DNA): TGTGCCAGCAGTTACTCGGTCGGGGGTTTCGCCTCTGGGGCCAACGTCCTGACTTTC.

This clonotype appeared a few times. The chain carries TRBV6-1 and TRBJ1-6; TRBD1 might be the D (6 bases). V gave up 5 bases and J gave up 5 bases, with 16 bases separating them. The V gene's germline CDR1 is MNHNS and CDR2 SASEGT. The CDR3 extends over 16 amino acids. DNA for the CDR3: TGTGCCAGCAGTCCTGACAGGAAGACCCATAATTCACCCCTCCACTTT. Translating gives CASSPDRKTHNSPLHF.

This rearrangement joins TRBV20-1 to TRBJ1-2; D possibly corresponds to TRBD1 (5 bases). Deletions cut 5 bases from V and 8 bases from J, with 15 bases between. This CDR3 has 12 residues. CDR1 and CDR2 from the germline V gene are DFQATT and SNEGSKA (reference sequence). CDR3 residues: CSADPRRGGYTF. The CDR3 DNA reads as TGCAGTGCTGACCCCCGGCGGGGCGGCTACACCTTC.

This clonotype showed up just a few times. The V call is TRBV18, the J call TRBJ2-7, with no clear D. V was shortened by 3 bases and J by 7 bases, with 10 bases between the two germline ends. The germline V gene encodes CDR1 KGHSH and CDR2 LQKENI. CDR3 size: 12 residues. CDR3 loop: CASSPVLGEQYF. CDR3 nucleotide sequence: TGTGCCAGCTCACCGGTCCTGGGGGAGCAGTACTTC.

A few counts support this clonotype. The V gene is TRBV6-5, the J gene TRBJ2-5, with 9 bases that match TRBD1. The ends lost 6 bases at V and 5 bases at J; junction bases unmatched: 10. From germline, CDR1 is MNHEY and CDR2 SVGAGI. The CDR3 length is 15 residues. This CDR3 is CASSMTGGIQETQYF. The CDR3 nucleotides read TGTGCCAGCAGCATGACAGGGGGTATTCAGGAGACCCAGTACTTC.

This clonotype turned up a few times. The chain has TRBV5-1 and TRBJ1-6; 9 bases agree with TRBD1. Germline trimming cut 0 bases from V and 7 bases from J; bases unmatched to any gene: 5. Germline CDR1 is SGHRS and CDR2 is YFSETQ. This CDR3 is 16 amino acids long. CDR3: CASSLEGTGHNSPLHF. The CDR3, as DNA: TGCGCCAGCAGCTTGGAAGGGACAGGGCACAATTCACCCCTCCACTTT.

V gene TRBV28 combines with J gene TRBJ2-3; unclear D gene. Trimming removed 5 bases at V and 2 bases at J, with 14 bases between. CDR3 length: 15 residues. Germline CDR1 MDHEN, CDR2 SYDVKM. The chain's CDR3 is CASSLTRTLTDTQYF. CDR3 coding DNA: TGTGCCAGCAGTCTAACCCGGACCCTCACAGATACGCAGTATTTT.

This clonotype appeared a single time. Here the CDR3 reads CASSLAGEGGQFF. Written as DNA, the CDR3 is TGTGCCAGCAGCTTAGCTGGGGAAGGTGGGCAGTTCTTC. The chain couples TRBV7-8 to TRBJ2-1; D not resolved. This CDR3 comprises 13 residues. The germline CDR1 and CDR2 sequences are SGHVS and FQNEAQ. Trimming shortened V by 0 bases and J by 12 bases, and 12 bases separated the two germline ends. The whole variable domain, filled in from reference TRBV7-8 and TRBJ2-1, reads GAGVSQSPRYKVAKRGQDVALRCDPISGHVSLFWYQQALGQGPEFLTYFQNEAQLDKSGLPSDRFFAERPEGSVSTLKIQRTQQEDSAVYLCASSLAGEGGQFFGPGTRLTVL.

This clonotype was seen a handful of times. This chain uses TRBV18 with TRBJ1-1; D might be TRBD1 (6 bases). CDR1 and CDR2 (germline): KGHSH, LQKENI. V dropped 2 bases and J dropped 7 bases, with 8 bases sitting between them. The CDR3 consists of 12 residues. The CDR3 spells CASSPMTGEAFF. The CDR3 region has the DNA TGTGCCAGCTCACCAATGACAGGTGAAGCTTTCTTT.

This chain uses TRBV7-9 with TRBJ1-4; D uncertain. The CDR3 covers 17 residues. Germline V gene data show CDR1 as SEHNR and CDR2 as FQNEAQ (reference sequence). Between the trimmed V and J ends, which lost 5 bases and 0 bases, there was a span of 16 bases. The CDR3: CASSRERSPATNEKLFF. The CDR3 nucleotides are TGTGCCAGCAGCCGCGAAAGGTCTCCTGCAACTAATGAAAAACTGTTTTTT.